This T cell receptor beta chain was identified during a study of cytomegalovirus exposure and HLA in healthy donors. Study-level points and caveats: Compared with the roughly 700-donor mean, an Asian-associated ancestry cluster reportedly had fewer N-insertions, according to a later analysis. It was reportedly the case that the classifier diagnosed cytomegalovirus status with high specificity and sensitivity. Several top significant clusters appeared, in a later analysis, to be linked to common viral pathogens.

A remark on this clone: No antigen is known for it.

Amplification used 60 Vbeta primers and 13 Jbeta primers. TCRdb's copy holds only in-frame clones and misses some; the assay was immunoSEQ multiplex PCR. This table has roughly 110,000 clones, roughly 82% appearing once. This CDR3 spans 15 amino acids. With 5 bases clipped from V and 6 bases from J, the junction kept 10 bases outside the gene matches. Germline V gene sequence: CDR1 SGHTA, CDR2 FQGNSA. Sequenced sample: PBMCs. V and J are TRBV7-2 and TRBJ2-7; 10 bases are shared with TRBD2. This clonotype was obtained from a man aged 35-49 years in good health and CMV-seropositive. CDR3 in DNA: TGTGCCAGCAGCCCCAGCACTAGCGGGGCCCGCGAGCAGTACTTC. Its translation is CASSPSTSGAREQYF.